The source of this T cell receptor (beta chain) is a study of T cell responses to AZD1222 COVID-19 vaccine. V lost 3 bases to trimming and J lost 2 bases; unmatched junction nucleotides: 10. The CDR3 is 17 residues long. In germline, CDR1 is SGHRS, CDR2 YFSETQ. Notes on the study in general: It was only after the peak T cell response that any repertoires were sampled. Reportedly, close to half of spike-specific TCRs are directed against unmutated variant regions. Seropositive status at baseline applied to only five or six AZD1222 recipients.

Measured with immunoSEQ multiplex PCR; TCRdb has only the in-frame clones, and not every one. This sample yields roughly 60,000 clones, of which approximately 80% are seen a single time; roughly 20% belongs to the top ten. This clone has only one observation. The antigen is unknown. The sample consisted of peripheral blood, taken on day 0 of AZD1222 vaccination. This chain uses TRBV5-1 with TRBJ2-3, with 9 bases fitting TRBD2. The TCR was taken from an adult in good health. CDR3: CASSSLVLAGITDTQYF. The CDR3 region has the DNA TGCGCCAGCAGCTCACTAGTGCTAGCGGGGATCACAGATACGCAGTATTTT.